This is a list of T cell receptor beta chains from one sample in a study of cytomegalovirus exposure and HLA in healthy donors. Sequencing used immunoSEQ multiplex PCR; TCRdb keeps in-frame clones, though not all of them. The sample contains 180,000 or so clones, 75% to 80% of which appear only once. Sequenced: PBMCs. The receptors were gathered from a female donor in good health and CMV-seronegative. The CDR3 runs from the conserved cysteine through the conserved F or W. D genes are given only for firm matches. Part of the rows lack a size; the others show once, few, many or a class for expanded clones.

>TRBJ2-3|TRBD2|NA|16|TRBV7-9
CASSLASGGGEDTQYF
TGTGCCAGCAGCTTAGCTAGCGGGGGAGGGGAAGATACGCAGTATTTT
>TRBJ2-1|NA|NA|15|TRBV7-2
CASSYRWGAYNEQFF
TGTGCCAGCAGCTACCGTTGGGGGGCCTACAATGAGCAGTTCTTC
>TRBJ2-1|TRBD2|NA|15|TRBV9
CASSEGLAVYNEQFF
TGTGCCAGCAGTGAGGGACTAGCGGTCTACAATGAGCAGTTCTTC
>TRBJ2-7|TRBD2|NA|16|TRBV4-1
CASSQDGTSGLWEQYF
TGCGCCAGCAGCCAAGATGGGACTAGCGGGCTGTGGGAGCAGTACTTC
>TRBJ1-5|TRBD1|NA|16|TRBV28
CASSREQGQGGQPQHF
TGTGCCAGCTCCCGCGAGCAAGGACAGGGAGGTCAGCCCCAGCATTTT
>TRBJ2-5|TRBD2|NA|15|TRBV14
CASSQAGTSLQTQYF
TGTGCCAGCAGCCAAGCCGGGACTAGCCTCCAGACCCAGTACTTC
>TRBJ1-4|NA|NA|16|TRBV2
CASSEGAQATNEKLFF
TGTGCCAGCAGTGAAGGGGCTCAAGCAACTAATGAAAAACTGTTTTTT
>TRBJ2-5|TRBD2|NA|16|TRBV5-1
CASSLGTSGGGETQYF
TGCGCCAGCAGCCTCGGGACTAGCGGGGGTGGGGAGACCCAGTACTTC
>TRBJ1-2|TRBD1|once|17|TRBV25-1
CASSDSSTGLLGYGYTF
TGTGCCAGCAGTGACTCATCGACAGGGCTGCTAGGCTATGGCTACACCTTC
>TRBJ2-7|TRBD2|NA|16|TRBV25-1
CASSDPRLAGNYEQYF
TGTGCCAGCAGTGACCCTCGACTAGCGGGTAACTACGAGCAGTACTTC
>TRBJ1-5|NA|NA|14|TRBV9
CASSRDRSNQPQHF
TGTGCCAGCAGCCGTGACAGGAGCAATCAGCCCCAGCATTTT
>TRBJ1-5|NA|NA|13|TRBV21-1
CASSSTDRAAQHF
TGTGCCAGCAGCTCCACGGACAGGGCGGCCCAGCATTTT
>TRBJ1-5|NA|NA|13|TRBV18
CASSRTGNQPQHF
TGTGCCAGCTCTCGAACAGGCAATCAGCCCCAGCATTTT
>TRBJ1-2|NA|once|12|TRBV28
CASSLGVYGYTF
TGTGCCAGCAGTTTAGGAGTCTATGGCTACACCTTC
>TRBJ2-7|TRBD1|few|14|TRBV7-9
CSSSLHQGASEQYF
TGTTCCAGCAGCTTGCACCAGGGGGCTTCCGAGCAGTACTTC
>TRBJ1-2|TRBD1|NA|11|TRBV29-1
CSAGTAHGYTF
TGCAGCGCTGGGACAGCTCATGGCTACACCTTC
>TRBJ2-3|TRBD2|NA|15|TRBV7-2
CASSLTSGVLDTQYF
TGTGCCAGCAGCTTAACTAGCGGGGTGTTAGATACGCAGTATTTT
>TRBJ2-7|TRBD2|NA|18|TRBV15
CATSRDYSSGRLSYEQYF
TGTGCCACCAGCAGAGATTATTCTAGCGGAAGGCTCTCCTACGAGCAGTACTTC
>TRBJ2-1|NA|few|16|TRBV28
CASSPTGLIAPNEQFF
TGTGCCAGCAGCCCGACGGGTCTCATCGCCCCCAATGAGCAGTTCTTC
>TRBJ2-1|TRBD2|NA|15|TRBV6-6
CASSPLAGVGNEQFF
TGTGCCAGCAGCCCACTAGCGGGAGTCGGTAATGAGCAGTTCTTC
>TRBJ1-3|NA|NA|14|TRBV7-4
CASSPTRDTNTIYF
TGTGCCAGCAGCCCCACACGGGACACAAACACCATATATTTT
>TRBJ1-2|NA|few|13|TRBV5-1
CASSLDGEYGYTF
TGCGCCAGCAGCTTGGATGGGGAGTATGGCTACACCTTC
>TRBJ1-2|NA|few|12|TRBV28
CASSVSGYGYTF
TGTGCCAGCAGTGTGTCGGGTTATGGCTACACCTTC
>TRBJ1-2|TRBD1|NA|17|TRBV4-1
CASSQASGSGQAYGYTF
TGCGCCAGCAGCCAAGCAAGTGGTTCCGGACAGGCCTATGGCTACACCTTC
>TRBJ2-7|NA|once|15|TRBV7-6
CASSLAGGGSYEQYF
TGTGCCAGCAGCTTAGCGGGAGGGGGCTCCTACGAGCAGTACTTC
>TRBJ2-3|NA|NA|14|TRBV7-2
CASSPRRAGDTQYF
TGTGCCAGCAGCCCCCGGAGGGCCGGAGATACGCAGTATTTT